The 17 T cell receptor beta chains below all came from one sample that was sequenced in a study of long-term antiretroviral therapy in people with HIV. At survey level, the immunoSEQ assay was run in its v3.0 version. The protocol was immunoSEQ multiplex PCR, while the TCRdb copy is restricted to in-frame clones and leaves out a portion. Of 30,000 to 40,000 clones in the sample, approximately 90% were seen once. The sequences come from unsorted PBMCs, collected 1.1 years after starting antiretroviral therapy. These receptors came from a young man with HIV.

The CDR3 DNA sequence: TGTGCCAGCAGTCCAGGGACCTACGAGCAGTACTTC. Its protein is CASSPGTYEQYF. The chain employs TRBV2 and TRBJ2-7, with D possibly being TRBD1 (5 bases). The CDR3 contains 12 residues. V lost 5 bases and J lost 2, with 7 bases in between. Germline-derived CDR1 and CDR2 are SNHLY and FYNNEI.

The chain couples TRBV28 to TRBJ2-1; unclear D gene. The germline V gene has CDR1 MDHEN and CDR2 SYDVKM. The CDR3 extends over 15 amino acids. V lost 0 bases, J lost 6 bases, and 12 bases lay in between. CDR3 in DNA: TGTGCCAGCAGTTTATGGGTCTCCTCGGGCAATGAGCAGTTCTTC. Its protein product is CASSLWVSSGNEQFF.

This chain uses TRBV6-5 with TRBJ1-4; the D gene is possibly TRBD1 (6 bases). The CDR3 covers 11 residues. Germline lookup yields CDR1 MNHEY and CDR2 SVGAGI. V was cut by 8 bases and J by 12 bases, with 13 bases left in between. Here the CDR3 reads CASHSGGQLFF. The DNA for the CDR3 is TGTGCCAGCCACTCGGGGGGCCAACTGTTTTTT.

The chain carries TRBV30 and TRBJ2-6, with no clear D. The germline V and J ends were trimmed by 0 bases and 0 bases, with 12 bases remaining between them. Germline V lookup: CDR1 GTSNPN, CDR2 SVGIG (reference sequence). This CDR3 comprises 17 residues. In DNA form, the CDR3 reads TGTGCCTGGAGTGTTCTCCGGGTTAACTCTGGGGCCAACGTCCTGACTTTC. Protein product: CAWSVLRVNSGANVLTF.

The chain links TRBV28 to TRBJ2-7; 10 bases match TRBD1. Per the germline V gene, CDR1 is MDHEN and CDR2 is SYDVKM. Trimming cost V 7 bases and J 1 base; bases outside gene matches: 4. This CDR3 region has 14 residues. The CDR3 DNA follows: TGTGCCAGCAACGGGGGACAGGGGTCCTACGAGCAGTACTTC. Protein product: CASNGGQGSYEQYF.

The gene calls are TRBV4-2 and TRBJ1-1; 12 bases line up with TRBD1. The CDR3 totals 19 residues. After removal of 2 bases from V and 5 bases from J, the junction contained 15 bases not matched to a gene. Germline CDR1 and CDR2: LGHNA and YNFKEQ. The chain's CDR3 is CASSQYQTGTGGSSTEAFF. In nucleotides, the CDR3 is TGTGCCAGCAGCCAATACCAGACCGGGACAGGGGGCAGTTCTACTGAAGCTTTCTTT.

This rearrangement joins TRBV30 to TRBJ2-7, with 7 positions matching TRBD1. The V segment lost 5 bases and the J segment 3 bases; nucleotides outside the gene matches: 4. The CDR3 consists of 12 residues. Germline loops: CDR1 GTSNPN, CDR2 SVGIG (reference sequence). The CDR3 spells CAWGDRLYEQYF. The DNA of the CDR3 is TGTGCCTGGGGGGACAGACTCTACGAGCAGTACTTC.

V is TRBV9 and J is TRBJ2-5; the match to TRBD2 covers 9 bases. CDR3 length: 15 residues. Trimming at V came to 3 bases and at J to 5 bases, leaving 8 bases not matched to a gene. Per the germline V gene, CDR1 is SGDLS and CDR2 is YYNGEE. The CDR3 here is CASSAQGLAGETQYF. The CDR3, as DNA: TGTGCCAGCAGCGCCCAGGGACTAGCCGGCGAGACCCAGTACTTC.

The CDR3 is CASSLGNSGNTIYF. In DNA, the CDR3 is TGTGCCAGCAGCTTGGGAAACTCTGGAAACACCATATATTTT. The chain links TRBV5-5 to TRBJ1-3; D gene uncertain. Trimming stripped 0 bases from V and 0 bases from J, with 4 bases between. Germline lookup yields CDR1 SGHKS and CDR2 YYEKEE (reference sequence). The CDR3 length is 14 residues.

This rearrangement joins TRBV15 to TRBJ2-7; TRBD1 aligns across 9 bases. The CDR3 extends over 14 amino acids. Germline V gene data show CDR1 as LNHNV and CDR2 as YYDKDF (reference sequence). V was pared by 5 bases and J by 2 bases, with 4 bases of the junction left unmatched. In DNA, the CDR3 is TGTGCCACCAGCCCGGGACAGGGACCCTACGAGCAGTACTTC. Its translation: CATSPGQGPYEQYF.

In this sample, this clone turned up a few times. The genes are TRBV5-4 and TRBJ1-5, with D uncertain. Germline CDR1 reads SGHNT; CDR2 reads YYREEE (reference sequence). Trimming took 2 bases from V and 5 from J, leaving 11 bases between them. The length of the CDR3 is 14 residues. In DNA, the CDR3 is TGTGCCAGCAGCTTCTACGGAGATTATCAGCCCCAGCATTTT. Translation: CASSFYGDYQPQHF.

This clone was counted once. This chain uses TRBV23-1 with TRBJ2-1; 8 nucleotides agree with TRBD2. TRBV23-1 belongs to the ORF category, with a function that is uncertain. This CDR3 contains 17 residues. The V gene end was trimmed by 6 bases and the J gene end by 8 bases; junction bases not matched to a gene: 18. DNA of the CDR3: TGCGCCAGCAGCCAAGTTCATACGGGAGGGCCTAACGATGAGCAGTTCTTC. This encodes CASSQVHTGGPNDEQFF.

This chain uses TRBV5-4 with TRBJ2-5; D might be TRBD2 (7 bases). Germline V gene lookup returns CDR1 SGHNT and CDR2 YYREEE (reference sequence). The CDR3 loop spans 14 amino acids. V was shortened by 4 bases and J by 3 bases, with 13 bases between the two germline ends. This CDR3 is CASSGGGGKETQYF. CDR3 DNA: TGTGCCAGCAGCGGAGGGGGGGGTAAAGAGACCCAGTACTTC. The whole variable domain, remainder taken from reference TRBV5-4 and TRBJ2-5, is ETGVTQSPTHLIKTRGQQVTLRCSSQSGHNTVSWYQQALGQGPQFIFQYYREEENGRGNFPPRFSGLQFPNYSSELNVNALELDDSALYLCASSGGGGKETQYFGPGTRLLVL.

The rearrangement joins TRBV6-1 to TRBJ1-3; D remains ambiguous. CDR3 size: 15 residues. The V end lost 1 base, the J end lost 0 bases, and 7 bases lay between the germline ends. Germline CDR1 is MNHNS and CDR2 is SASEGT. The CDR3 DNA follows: TGTGCCAGCAGTGAAGGGGCCAGCTCTGGAAACACCATATATTTT. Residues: CASSEGASSGNTIYF.

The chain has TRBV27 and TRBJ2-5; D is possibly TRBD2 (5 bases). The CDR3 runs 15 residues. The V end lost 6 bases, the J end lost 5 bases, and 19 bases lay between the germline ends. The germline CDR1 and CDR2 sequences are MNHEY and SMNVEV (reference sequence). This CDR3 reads CASSWVLAGVETQYF. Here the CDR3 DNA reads TGTGCCAGCAGCTGGGTGCTGGCGGGTGTGGAGACCCAGTACTTC.

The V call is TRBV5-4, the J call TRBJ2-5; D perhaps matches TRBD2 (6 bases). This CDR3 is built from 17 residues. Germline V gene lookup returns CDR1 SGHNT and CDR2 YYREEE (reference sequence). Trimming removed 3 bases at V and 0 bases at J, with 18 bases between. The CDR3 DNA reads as TGTGCCAGCAGCTGGGGGGTTTACATCGAAAACCAAGAGACCCAGTACTTC. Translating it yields CASSWGVYIENQETQYF.

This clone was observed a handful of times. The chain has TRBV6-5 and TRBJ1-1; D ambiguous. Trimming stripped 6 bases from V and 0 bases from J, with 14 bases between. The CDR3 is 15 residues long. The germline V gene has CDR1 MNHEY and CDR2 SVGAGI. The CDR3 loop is CASRYSGRLNTEAFF. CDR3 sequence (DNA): TGTGCCAGCAGGTATAGTGGACGGCTGAACACTGAAGCTTTCTTT.